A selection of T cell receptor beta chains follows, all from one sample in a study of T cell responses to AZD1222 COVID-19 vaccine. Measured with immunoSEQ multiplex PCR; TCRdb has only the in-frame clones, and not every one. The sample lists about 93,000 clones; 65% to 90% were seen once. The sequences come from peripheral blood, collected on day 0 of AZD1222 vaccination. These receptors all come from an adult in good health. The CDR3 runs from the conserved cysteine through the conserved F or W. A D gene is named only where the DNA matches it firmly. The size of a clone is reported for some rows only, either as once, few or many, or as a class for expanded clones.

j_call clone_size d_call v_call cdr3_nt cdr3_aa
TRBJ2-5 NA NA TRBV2 TGTGCCAGCAGTGAATCCAGGGGGGAACAAGAGACCCAGTACTTC CASSESRGEQETQYF
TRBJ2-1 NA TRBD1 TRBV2 TGTGCCAGCAGTGAAAGGGGGCCCGGGCAGTTCTTC CASSERGPGQFF
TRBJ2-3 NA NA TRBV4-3 TGCGCCAGCAGCCCTACCGGGACCGGCACAGATACGCAGTATTTT CASSPTGTGTDTQYF
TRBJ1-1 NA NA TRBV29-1 TGCAGCGGTGGTCAAAAGGGAGATTGGGCGTTGAACACTGAAGCTTTCTTT CSGGQKGDWALNTEAFF
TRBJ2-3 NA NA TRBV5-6 TGTGCCAGCAGCTTGGACGCAGATACGCAGTATTTT CASSLDADTQYF
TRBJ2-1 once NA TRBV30 TGTGCCTGGAGTGTATTAGGATCGGGTGAGCAGTTCTTC CAWSVLGSGEQFF
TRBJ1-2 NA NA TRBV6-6 TGTGCCAGCAGTTACTCTACGGGGGTAGCCTATGGCTACACCTTC CASSYSTGVAYGYTF
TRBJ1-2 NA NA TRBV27 TGTGCCAGCAGCGGGGTCAATGGGCATCCGGGGCGAGGCTACACCTTC CASSGVNGHPGRGYTF
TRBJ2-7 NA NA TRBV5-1 TGCGCCAGCAGCTTGTCTGAGTCCTACGAGCAGTACTTC CASSLSESYEQYF
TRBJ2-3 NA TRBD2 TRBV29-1 TGCAGCGTTGGGGCCGGCGGGAGCCCCCCCGCAGATACGCAGTATTTT CSVGAGGSPPADTQYF
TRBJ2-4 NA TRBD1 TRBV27 TGTGCCAGCAGTGACCGACAGGGTTTGGCCAAAAACATTCAGTACTTC CASSDRQGLAKNIQYF
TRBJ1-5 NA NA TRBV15 TGTGCCACCAGCAGAGAGGGGATGCGAAATCAGCCCCAGCATTTT CATSREGMRNQPQHF
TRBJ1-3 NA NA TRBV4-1 TGCGCCAGCAGCCAAGATGGGGTGCGAGGAAACACCATATATTTT CASSQDGVRGNTIYF
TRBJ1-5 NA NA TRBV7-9 TGTGCCAGCAGTCGGGGGGAGCAGCCCCAGCATTTT CASSRGEQPQHF
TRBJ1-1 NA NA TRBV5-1 TGCGCCAGCAATATAGGACAGACGAACACTGAAGCTTTCTTT CASNIGQTNTEAFF
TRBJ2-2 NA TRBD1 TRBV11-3 TGTGCCAGCAGCTTGGTATCCGGGACAGGGTTATGGGACACCGGGGAGCTGTTTTTT CASSLVSGTGLWDTGELFF
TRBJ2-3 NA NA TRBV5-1 TGCGCCAGCACCCAAACTAGCACAGATACGCAGTATTTT CASTQTSTDTQYF
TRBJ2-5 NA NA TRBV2 TGTGCCAGCCTCCTCACCAGGGGGAGGGACCAGTACTTC CASLLTRGRDQYF